Listed below are T cell receptor beta chains from one sample, sequenced in a study of blood T cell repertoires in COVID-19. Measured with immunoSEQ multiplex PCR; TCRdb has only the in-frame clones, and not every one. The sample has about 210,000 clones; roughly 86% are singletons. Sequences were obtained from peripheral blood. The receptors originated from a man aged 55 to 70 with acute or convalescent COVID-19. Both conserved end residues are part of each CDR3. A D gene is named only where the DNA matches it firmly. Part of the rows lack a size; the others show once, few, many or a class for expanded clones.

V	J	D	size	DNA	CDR3
TRBV11-1	TRBJ2-3	-	-	TGTGCCAGCAGCTTAGCGCCTACAGGTCGAAGCACAGATACGCAGTATTTT	CASSLAPTGRSTDTQYF
TRBV15	TRBJ2-7	TRBD2	-	TGTGCCACCAGCAGAGATCGAGCGGCGGGGGGGCTGAACGAGCAGTACTTC	CATSRDRAAGGLNEQYF
TRBV5-1	TRBJ1-1	-	-	TGCGCCAGCAGCCCCTCGACAGGGAACACTGAAGCTTTCTTT	CASSPSTGNTEAFF
TRBV5-8	TRBJ1-3	-	-	TGTGCCAGCAGCTTTCCCGTCGGACAGCCTGGAAACACCATATATTTT	CASSFPVGQPGNTIYF
TRBV2	TRBJ1-6	TRBD1	once	TGTGCCAGCATGGGACAGAATAATTCACCCCTCCACTTT	CASMGQNNSPLHF
TRBV4-1	TRBJ2-3	TRBD1	-	TGCGCCAGCAGCCAAGGGACAGGCCCTGCCACAGATACGCAGTATTTT	CASSQGTGPATDTQYF
TRBV28	TRBJ1-3	-	-	TGTGCCAGCAGTTCGTCTAGGAGGTCGCATGGAAACACCATATATTTT	CASSSSRRSHGNTIYF
TRBV3-1/TRBV3-2	TRBJ2-7	TRBD1	-	TGTGCCAGCAGCCAGGACAGGGGCTACGAGCAGTACTTC	CASSQDRGYEQYF
TRBV7-2	TRBJ2-1	TRBD2	-	TGTGCCAGCAGCTTAGGGGCGATAGCGGGGAATGAGCAGTTCTTC	CASSLGAIAGNEQFF
TRBV5-6	TRBJ2-4	-	-	TGTGCCAGCAGCACGCTTTCGGGGGACAAAAACATTCAGTACTTC	CASSTLSGDKNIQYF
TRBV6-2/TRBV6-3	TRBJ1-2	TRBD1	-	TGTGCCAGCAGTTACGGCTTTATGGGACAGGACTATGGCTACACCTTC	CASSYGFMGQDYGYTF
TRBV18	TRBJ2-5	-	once	TGTGCCAGCTCACCAGGCCAGAAAGAGACCCAGTACTTC	CASSPGQKETQYF
TRBV12-3/TRBV12-4	TRBJ2-7	-	-	TGTGCCAGCAGTTTACACTACGAGCAGTACTTC	CASSLHYEQYF
TRBV9	TRBJ2-2	-	-	TGTGCCAGCAGCCCCCTCGGGTCAGGGACCGGGGAGCTGTTTTTT	CASSPLGSGTGELFF
TRBV4-2	TRBJ1-2	-	-	TGTGCCAGCAGCCAAGATTTGGGGCGGATTGGTGGCTACACCTTC	CASSQDLGRIGGYTF